This T cell receptor (beta chain) emerged from a study of T cells in pancreatic ductal adenocarcinoma. Surgery without prior neoadjuvant therapy was the treatment of the selected pancreatic ductal adenocarcinoma patients. Only in-frame clones appear in the TCRdb table, and some are missing; sequencing was by immunoSEQ multiplex PCR. This table holds 85,000 to 120,000 clones, over 90% found once. Germline V gene sequence: CDR1 LGHNT, CDR2 FRNRAP. V was clipped by 0 bases and J by 0 bases; unmatched bases: 1. The CDR3 runs 16 residues. Points on this clone: The antigen is unknown.

General study results and limits: Tumor samples had fewer productive templates and approximately 7.9-fold fewer unique clonotypes than blood.

This receptor was identified in a human donor with pancreatic ductal adenocarcinoma. The J gene is TRBJ2-2, the V gene TRBV12-5; 7 bases fit TRBD2. The sample comprised PBMCs. This CDR3 is CASGLVLAPNTGELFF. In nucleotides, the CDR3 is TGTGCTAGTGGTTTGGTACTAGCGCCGAACACCGGGGAGCTGTTTTTT.